The 14 T cell receptor beta chains in this list originate from one sample, sequenced in a study of OX40 agonist ivuxolimab in advanced cancers. Assay used: immunoSEQ multiplex PCR; TCRdb lists only in-frame clones, some missing. The profile shows roughly 35,000 clones, roughly four fifths of them singletons. Sequencing was performed on CD4+ or CD8+ T cells sorted from blood, taken in a trial of the OX40 agonist ivuxolimab. The source of these receptors is an adult with an advanced solid tumor such as melanoma, head and neck, liver or kidney cancer.

The DNA for the CDR3 is TGTGCCACCAGCGCAGGACAGGGGGAGTGGCAGCCCCAGCATTTT. Amino acids: CATSAGQGEWQPQHF. The chain has TRBV15 and TRBJ1-5, with TRBD1 matching 10 bases. Germline lookup yields CDR1 LNHNV and CDR2 YYDKDF (reference sequence). This CDR3 spans 15 amino acids. Trimming at V came to 5 bases and at J to 7 bases, leaving 8 bases not matched to a gene.

The V and J genes are TRBV25-1 and TRBJ1-1, with D possibly TRBD1 on 5 matching bases. V was shortened by 6 bases and J by 5 bases, with 19 bases between the two germline ends. The V gene's germline CDR1 is MGHDK and CDR2 SYGVNS. The CDR3 totals 15 residues. CDR3 region: CASRAVGLGGTEAFF. The CDR3 DNA reads as TGTGCCAGCAGGGCGGTGGGACTCGGGGGTACTGAAGCTTTCTTT.

The gene calls are TRBV7-9 and TRBJ2-7; D possibly corresponds to TRBD2 (6 bases). Germline V CDR1 and CDR2: SEHNR, FQNEAQ (reference sequence). The ends were cut back, 2 bases at V and 5 bases at J, with 19 bases in the middle. The CDR3 totals 16 residues. CDR3 sequence reads: CASSLLSGPRPDEQYF. The CDR3 DNA reads TGTGCCAGCAGCTTACTTAGCGGACCCCGCCCGGACGAGCAGTACTTC. The full variable domain, completed using reference TRBV7-9 and TRBJ2-7, is DTGVSQNPRHKITKRGQNVTFRCDPISEHNRLYWYRQTLGQGPEFLTYFQNEAQLEKSRLLSDRFSAERPKGSFSTLEIQRTEQGDSAMYLCASSLLSGPRPDEQYFGPGTRLTVT.

The CDR3, as DNA: TGCAGCGCGGGGGAGGGGGGCACAGATACGCAGTATTTT. Its translation: CSAGEGGTDTQYF. V is TRBV29-1 and J is TRBJ2-3, with D maybe TRBD2 (7 bases). Looked up from germline, CDR1 is SQVTM and CDR2 is ANQGSEA. The CDR3 contains 13 residues. V was trimmed by 7 bases and J by 1 base, leaving 12 bases between them.

The chain combines TRBV7-9 with TRBJ2-7, with 7 bases that match TRBD2. This CDR3 is built from 15 residues. V was clipped by 5 bases and J by 2 bases; unmatched bases: 9. The V gene's germline CDR1 is SEHNR and CDR2 FQNEAQ (reference sequence). The CDR3: CASSQDGGSAYEQYF. CDR3 coding DNA: TGTGCCAGCAGCCAAGATGGCGGGAGCGCCTACGAGCAGTACTTC.

The chain combines TRBV19 with TRBJ2-7; 7 bases fit TRBD1. With 4 bases clipped from V and 0 bases from J, the junction kept 6 bases outside the gene matches. Per germline, CDR1 LNHDA and CDR2 SQIVND (reference sequence). This CDR3 is built from 15 residues. CDR3 nucleotide sequence: TGTGCCAGTAGTAACAGGGGCCGGCGCTCCTACGAGCAGTACTTC. Its translation: CASSNRGRRSYEQYF.

J is TRBJ1-3 and V is TRBV19; D not certain. The V gene's germline CDR1 is LNHDA and CDR2 SQIVND (reference sequence). The V end was cut by 8 bases, the J end by 4 bases, with 18 bases between. The CDR3 contains 15 residues. The chain's CDR3 is CASSTGGLLGNTIYF. CDR3 nucleotide sequence: TGTGCCAGTTCCACGGGCGGCCTCTTGGGAAACACCATATATTTT.

The chain joins TRBV5-1 to TRBJ1-6; unclear D gene. V shed 4 bases and J shed 7 bases, with 15 bases lying between them. In germline, CDR1 is SGHRS, CDR2 YFSETQ. The CDR3 length is 15 residues. In nucleotides, the CDR3 is TGCGCCAGCAGCCGCCTGGAGAGGCTCAATTCACCCCTCCACTTT. Its protein product is CASSRLERLNSPLHF.

J is TRBJ2-7 and V is TRBV19, with D uncertain. The germline V and J ends were trimmed by 5 bases and 0 bases, with 14 bases remaining between them. Germline CDR1 and CDR2: LNHDA and SQIVND (reference sequence). The CDR3 extends over 15 amino acids. For the CDR3, the DNA is TGTGCCAGTAGTCTCTCCTACGCTGGCTCCTACGAGCAGTACTTC. Encoded protein: CASSLSYAGSYEQYF.

The chain recombines TRBV11-2 with TRBJ2-1; D ambiguous. With 8 bases removed from V and 6 bases from J, the gap between germline ends came to 5 bases. Germline values: CDR1 SGHAT, CDR2 FQNNGV. The CDR3 is 10 residues long. The CDR3 coding sequence is TGTGCCAGCGGGATCAATGAGCAGTTCTTC. Translated: CASGINEQFF.

This sequence joins TRBV7-3 and TRBJ2-3, with 8 bases matching TRBD1. Germline-derived CDR1 and CDR2 are SGHTA and FQGTGA. Trimming at V came to 5 bases and at J to 4 bases, leaving 2 bases not matched to a gene. This CDR3 is built from 13 residues. The CDR3 DNA reads as TGTGCCAGCAGCCGGGACAGGTCAGATACGCAGTATTTT. It yields the protein CASSRDRSDTQYF.

The chain recombines TRBV9 with TRBJ2-3, with D possibly matching TRBD1 (5 bases). Trimming left V 0 bases short and J 2 bases short, with 10 bases between. Germline V CDR1 and CDR2: SGDLS, YYNGEE. The CDR3 has 15 amino acids. CDR3 bases: TGTGCCAGCAGCGTAGGTTTAGGGGCCACAGATACGCAGTATTTT. The encoded protein is CASSVGLGATDTQYF.

V usage is TRBV6-6 and J usage is TRBJ1-5, with a tentative D call TRBD1 (6 bases). CDR1 MNHNY and CDR2 SVGAGI come from the germline V gene (reference sequence). The CDR3 has 16 amino acids. V lost 2 bases and J lost 2, with 13 bases in between. The CDR3 DNA is TGTGCCAGCAGTTACAAGGGGGGCCAGGGCAATCAGCCCCAGCATTTT. Translated, it gives CASSYKGGQGNQPQHF.

V gene TRBV11-2 combines with J gene TRBJ1-1; possibly TRBD1 for D (6 bases). Germline values: CDR1 SGHAT, CDR2 FQNNGV. The V gene lost 1 base and the J gene lost 7 bases, with 19 bases spanning the gap. The CDR3 length is 16 residues. Here the CDR3 reads CASSLGPGARFSEAFF. The CDR3 DNA sequence: TGTGCCAGCAGCTTAGGCCCAGGGGCTAGATTCAGTGAAGCTTTCTTT.